Detailed here is one TCR beta chain. The target antigen is unknown. This entry belongs to a study of T-cell reconstitution after alpha-beta-depleted transplantation in children. The library targeted TCRbeta and was prepared with unique molecular identifiers. From the PCR reads, TCRdb called clonotypes with MiXCR, one entry per CDR3 protein. Of hundreds of thousands of distinct CDR3 sequences in the sample, around 14% were seen once. Study-wide findings and caveats: There were some patients whose high TCRbeta diversity at day 60 came from surviving recipient T cells and thymic progenitors. T-cell numbers and diversity one year post-transplant derived largely from freshly generated T cells. Expanded graft clones, several hundred of them, were reportedly the source of alpha-beta T cells about two months after transplant.

Trimming removed 3 bases from V and 8 bases from J, with 14 bases in between. The CDR3 runs 13 residues. Germline lookup yields CDR1 SGHRS and CDR2 YFSETQ. The sequencing here drew on PBMCs, taken before TCRalphabeta/CD19-depleted stem cell transplant. This chain connects TRBV5-1 to TRBJ1-2; D not resolved. This sequence originates from a girl aged 2 to 10 with congenital amegakaryocytic thrombocytopenia, due to receive a stem cell transplant. CDR3 protein: CASSSATAGGYTF. For the CDR3, the DNA is TGCGCCAGCAGCTCGGCCACGGCGGGGGGCTACACCTTC.